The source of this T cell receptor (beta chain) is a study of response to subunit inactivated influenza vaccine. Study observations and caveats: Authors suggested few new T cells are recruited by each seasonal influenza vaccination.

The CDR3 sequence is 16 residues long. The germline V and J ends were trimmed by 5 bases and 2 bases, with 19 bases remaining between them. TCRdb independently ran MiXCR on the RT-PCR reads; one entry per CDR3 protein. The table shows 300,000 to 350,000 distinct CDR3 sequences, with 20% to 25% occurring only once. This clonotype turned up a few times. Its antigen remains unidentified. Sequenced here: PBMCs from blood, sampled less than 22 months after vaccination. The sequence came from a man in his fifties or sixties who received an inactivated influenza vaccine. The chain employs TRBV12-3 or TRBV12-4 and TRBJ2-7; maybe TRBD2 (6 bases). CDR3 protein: CASSSLRGGATYEQYF. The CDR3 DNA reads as TGTGCCAGCAGTAGCCTTCGGGGCGGGGCGACCTACGAGCAGTACTTC.